These T cell receptor beta chains were read from a single sample in a study of T-cell memory formation after mild COVID-19. MiXCR, applied by TCRdb to the 5' RACE reads, yields one record per CDR3 protein. Here the sample spans roughly 200,000 distinct CDR3 sequences, just over 9.5% being singletons. The specimen was PBMCs or a T cell subset sorted from them (not recorded which). Receptors were obtained from a man between 18 and 35 years old who had mild COVID-19 (a few samples of this study predate the infection). Cell type and time point are not known. CDR3s include the opening cysteine and the closing phenylalanine or tryptophan. A D gene is named only where the DNA matches it firmly. Only part of the rows carry a size: once, few, many, or a class if the clone is expanded.

CSVDVGANQPQHF	TGCAGCGTTGATGTCGGGGCGAATCAGCCCCAGCATTTT	-	TRBV29-1	few	TRBJ1-5
CASSTGSQETQYF	TGCGCCAGCAGCACCGGTTCCCAAGAGACCCAGTACTTC	-	TRBV5-1	many	TRBJ2-5
CASTPGTSKNEQFF	TGTGCCAGCACTCCCGGGACTAGCAAAAATGAGCAGTTCTTC	TRBD2	TRBV6-6	-	TRBJ2-1
CATSPSAGATDTQYF	TGTGCCACCAGTCCTTCAGCGGGCGCCACAGATACGCAGTATTTT	-	TRBV24-1	few	TRBJ2-3
CSALQINQPQHF	TGCAGTGCTCTGCAGATTAATCAGCCCCAGCATTTT	-	TRBV20-1	-	TRBJ1-5
CASSSGQEETQYF	TGTGCCAGCAGTTCCGGACAGGAAGAGACCCAGTACTTC	TRBD1	TRBV12-3/TRBV12-4	many	TRBJ2-5
CASRPNPVGSYNEQFF	TGCGCCAGCAGACCGAACCCGGTGGGCTCCTACAATGAGCAGTTCTTC	-	TRBV5-1	few	TRBJ2-1
CASSFQQGNGAFF	TGTGCCAGCAGTTTTCAACAGGGTAATGGAGCTTTCTTT	-	TRBV28	few	TRBJ1-1
CASRLRGIEQPQHF	TGTGCCAGCAGATTGAGGGGGATCGAACAGCCCCAGCATTTT	-	TRBV28	few	TRBJ1-5
CASSPGAGYNEQFF	TGTGCCAGCAGCCCCGGAGCGGGGTACAATGAGCAGTTCTTC	TRBD2	TRBV7-2	-	TRBJ2-1
CASRTSPQSNEQFF	TGTGCCAGCCGGACTAGTCCCCAATCCAATGAGCAGTTCTTC	TRBD2	TRBV5-5	-	TRBJ2-1
CASSLNSGASGAFF	TGTGCCAGCAGTTTAAACAGCGGAGCCTCAGGAGCTTTCTTT	-	TRBV27	few	TRBJ1-1
CASSTTSGTSTTGELFF	TGTGCCAGCAGTACGACCTCCGGGACTAGCACCACCGGGGAGCTGTTTTTT	TRBD2	TRBV12-3/TRBV12-4	many	TRBJ2-2
CASSGGAGGVTGELFF	TGTGCCAGCAGTGGTGGGGCAGGAGGAGTCACCGGGGAGCTGTTTTTT	-	TRBV2	few	TRBJ2-2
CSANLAGRRGTQYF	TGCAGTGCTAACCTAGCGGGGCGCCGGGGGACGCAGTATTTT	TRBD2	TRBV20-1	few	TRBJ2-3
CSGSTGETQYF	TGCAGTGGATCCACAGGGGAGACCCAGTACTTC	-	TRBV20-1	-	TRBJ2-5
CSAGTGLQETQYF	TGCAGTGCTGGAACGGGGCTCCAAGAGACCCAGTACTTC	-	TRBV20-1	many	TRBJ2-5
CASSPVAGGNEQFF	TGTGCCAGCAGCCCCGTGGCGGGGGGCAATGAGCAGTTCTTC	TRBD2	TRBV7-3	many	TRBJ2-1
CASIRGPAKLGAFF	TGTGCCAGCATCCGTGGGCCGGCCAAACTGGGGGCTTTCTTT	-	TRBV6-2/TRBV6-3	-	TRBJ1-1